This entry concerns a single TCR beta chain. The target antigen is unknown. Trimming removed 2 bases from V and 2 bases from J; junction bases left unmatched: 6. CDR1 MNHNS and CDR2 SASEGT come from the germline V gene. The CDR3 spans 16 residues. This sample is drawn from a study of T cell repertoires in cytomegalovirus infection. Each CDR3 protein gets one entry after TCRdb re-called the reads with MiXCR. Of roughly 990,000 distinct CDR3 sequences in the sample, 30% to 40% were seen once. This TCR derives from a human donor in good health (CMV status not recorded). Some clones in this sample may be carry-over from other donors' samples. The source was cultured CD8+ T cells from PBMCs, collected from culture after CMV antigen stimulation. The V gene is TRBV6-1, the J gene TRBJ2-1; the match to TRBD1 covers 7 bases. The CDR3 DNA reads as TGTGCCAGCAGTGAATGGGGGACAGCAACCTACAATGAGCAGTTCTTC. This gives the protein CASSEWGTATYNEQFF.